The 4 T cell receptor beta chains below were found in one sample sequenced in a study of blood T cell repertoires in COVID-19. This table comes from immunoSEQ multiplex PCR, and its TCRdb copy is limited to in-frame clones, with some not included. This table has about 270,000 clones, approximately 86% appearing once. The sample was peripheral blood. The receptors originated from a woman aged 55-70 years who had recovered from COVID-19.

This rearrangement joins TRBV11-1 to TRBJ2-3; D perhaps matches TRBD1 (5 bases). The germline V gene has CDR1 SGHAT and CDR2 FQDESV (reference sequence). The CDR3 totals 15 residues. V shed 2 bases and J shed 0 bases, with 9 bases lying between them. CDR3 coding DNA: TGTGCCAGCAGCTTACAGGGTCTAAGCACAGATACGCAGTATTTT. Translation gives CASSLQGLSTDTQYF.

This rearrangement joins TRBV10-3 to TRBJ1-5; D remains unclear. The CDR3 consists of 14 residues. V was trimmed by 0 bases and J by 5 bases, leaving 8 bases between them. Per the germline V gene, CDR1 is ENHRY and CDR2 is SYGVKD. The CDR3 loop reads CAISESSGDQPQHF. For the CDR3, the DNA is TGTGCCATCAGTGAGTCGAGCGGGGATCAGCCCCAGCATTTT.

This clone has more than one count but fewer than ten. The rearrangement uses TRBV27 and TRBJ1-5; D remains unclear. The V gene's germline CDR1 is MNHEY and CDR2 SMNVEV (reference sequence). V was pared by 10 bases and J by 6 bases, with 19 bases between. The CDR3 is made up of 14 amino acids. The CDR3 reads CATQPGGIGQPQHF. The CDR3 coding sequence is TGTGCCACCCAGCCGGGAGGGATCGGTCAGCCCCAGCATTTT.

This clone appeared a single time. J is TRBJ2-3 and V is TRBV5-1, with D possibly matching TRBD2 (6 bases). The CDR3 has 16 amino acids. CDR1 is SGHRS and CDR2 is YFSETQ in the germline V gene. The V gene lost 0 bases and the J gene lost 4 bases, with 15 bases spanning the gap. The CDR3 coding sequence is TGCGCCAGCAGCTTGGGAGGCGGGGTGGGCGCAGATACGCAGTATTTT. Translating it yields CASSLGGGVGADTQYF.